This T cell receptor (beta chain) was identified during a study of T cell responses to AZD1222 COVID-19 vaccine (dated by TCRdb to 2020 to 2022). The study in broad terms: Because spike-specific TCR depth and breadth did not differ between the two schedules, AZD1222 recipients who got a second dose at roughly 4 weeks were pooled with those who got a second dose at roughly 12 weeks. A total of 230 to 250 trial participants underwent TCR sequencing, of whom roughly 210 had received two doses of AZD1222 and 26 had received two doses of the MenACWY control vaccine. Enrollment into the trials was organized by age into subgroups of 18-55, 56-69 and 70-plus years, and those subgroups contained approximately 160, 26 and 62 TCR-sequenced participants, respectively. What the research found in general, with its limitations: The 56-69-year group was small, and its depth increase did not reach significance, likely because of low power. Because no samples from the day 14 peak response were available, repertoires could be characterized only after the peak T cell response. After two AZD1222 doses, both the breadth and the depth of spike-specific TCRs were significantly higher than at day 0 and than in MenACWY recipients. Reportedly, almost half of the unique spike-specific TCRs recognized epitopes lying outside the regions that are mutated in the B.1.351 and B.1.1.7 variants. Only five to seven AZD1222 recipients were SARS-CoV-2 seropositive at baseline, limiting conclusions about previously exposed vaccinees. Vaccine-associated CD4 TCRs spanned the whole spike protein, with dominant responses in regions 160-218 and 743-854. Participants were mostly white British and included more females than males, and it was suggested by the authors that clonal diversity may have been underestimated.

To note about this clone: Its antigen is unknown. Per-base qualities were not stored, and no clone one base away is much larger.

V lost 4 bases and J lost 7 bases; the stretch between them is 10 bases long. From the cysteine through the phenylalanine, the CDR3 covers 13 amino acids. The DNA shown is the 39-base CDR3, in frame from base 1. Sequences SGHAT (CDR1) and FQDESV (CDR2) are obtained from the germline V gene (reference sequence). The sample's time point label is to be understood as: baseline before first vaccination. Vaccinee samples were obtained from the UK trials COV001 and COV002, which included a single-blind randomized controlled phase 2/3 trial of AZD1222 (ChAdOx1 nCoV-19) in healthy adults. For TCRbeta chain sequencing, PBMC samples from trial participants were taken at day 0 and at day 28 after the second dose. The CDR3 regions of human TCRbeta chains were analyzed by immunosequencing. As for the original processing: TCRs in the repertoires were matched against a reference library of SARS-CoV-2-specific TCRs that had been generated with the MIRA antigen-specificity platform. Breadth was defined as the fraction of unique TCRs that were SARS-CoV-2-associated, and depth was defined as the fraction of total T cells that were SARS-CoV-2-associated. Each spike-specific TCR was assigned to its reactive spike region and to a CD4 or CD8 class using the MIRA data. Log10-transformed breadth and depth values were compared by one-way ANOVA with Sidak's multiple comparisons tests. As stored in TCRdb, this immuneACCESS dataset retains in-frame rearrangements with V and J assigned. A fraction of the clones does not appear; measured against another copy, unresolved V genes explain less than half of the discrepancy, and the remainder lacks a known reason. V, J and clone size were drawn from that table, and D and trimming were deduced from the DNA. The sample table holds 84,000 or so clones, of which approximately 90% were seen once. The biggest ten clones account for less than 1.6% of the sample.

The sequence was collected from an adult in good health. Source: peripheral blood, taken on day 0 of AZD1222 vaccination. This chain is built from TRBV11-1 and TRBJ2-2; the best D guess is TRBD2, with 5 bases matching. The CDR3 amino acid sequence is: CASSSYSVGELFF. In nucleotides, the sequence is TGTGCCAGCAGCTCATATAGCGTCGGGGAGCTGTTTTTT. When the CDR3 is completed using the reference TRBV11-1 and TRBJ2-2 genes on either side, the full variable domain is EAEVAQSPRYKITEKSQAVAFWCDPISGHATLYWYRQILGQGPELLVQFQDESVVDDSQLPKDRFSAERLKGVDSTLKIQPAELGDSAMYLCASSSYSVGELFFGEGSRLTVL.